This T cell receptor (beta chain) was found in a study of T cells after yellow fever vaccination. The CDR3 consists of 15 residues. The ends lost 4 bases at V and 0 bases at J; junction bases unmatched: 3. Germline assignment: CDR1 SGHNT and CDR2 YYREEE (reference sequence). They built TCR cDNA with 5'RACE template switching, a step that put in a universal primer site and UMIs. TCRdb itself ran the 5' RACE reads through MiXCR, one entry per CDR3 protein. The sample carries about 630,000 distinct CDR3 sequences, 12% recorded once. This clonotype was found a few times. The sequence came from a man aged 30 to 39 who received the YFV17D yellow fever vaccine. The material sequenced was PBMCs, taken on the day of the yellow fever booster vaccination. V and J are TRBV5-4 and TRBJ2-2; TRBD1 matches 7 bases. CDR3 in DNA: TGTGCCAGCAGCAAGGACAGGACGAACACCGGGGAGCTGTTTTTT. It encodes CASSKDRTNTGELFF.